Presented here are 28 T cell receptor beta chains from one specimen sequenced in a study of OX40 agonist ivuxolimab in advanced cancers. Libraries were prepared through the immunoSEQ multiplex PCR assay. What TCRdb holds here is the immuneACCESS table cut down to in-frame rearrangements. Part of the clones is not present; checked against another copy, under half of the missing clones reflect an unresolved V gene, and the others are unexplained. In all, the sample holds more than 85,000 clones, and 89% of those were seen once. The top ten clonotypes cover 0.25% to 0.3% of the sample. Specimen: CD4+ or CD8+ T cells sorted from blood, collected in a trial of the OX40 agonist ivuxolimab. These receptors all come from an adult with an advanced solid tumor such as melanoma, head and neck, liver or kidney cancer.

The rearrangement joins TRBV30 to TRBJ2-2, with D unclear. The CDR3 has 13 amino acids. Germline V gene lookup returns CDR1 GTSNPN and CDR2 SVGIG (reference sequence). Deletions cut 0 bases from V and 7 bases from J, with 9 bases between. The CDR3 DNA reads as TGTGCCTGGAGTGTAAGAACTGACGGGGAGCTGTTTTTT. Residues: CAWSVRTDGELFF.

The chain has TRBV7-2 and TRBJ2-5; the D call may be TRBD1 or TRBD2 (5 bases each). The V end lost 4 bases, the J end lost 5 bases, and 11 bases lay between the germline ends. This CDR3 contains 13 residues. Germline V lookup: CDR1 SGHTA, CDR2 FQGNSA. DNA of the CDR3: TGTGCCAGCAGCTCAGCCAGGGAGGAGACCCAGTACTTC. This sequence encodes CASSSAREETQYF.

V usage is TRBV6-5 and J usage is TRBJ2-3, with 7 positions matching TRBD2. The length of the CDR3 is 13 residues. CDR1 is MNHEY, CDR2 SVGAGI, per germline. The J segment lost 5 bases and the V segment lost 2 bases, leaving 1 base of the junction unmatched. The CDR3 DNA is TGTGCCAGCAGTTACGCGGGGGAAGATACGCAGTATTTT. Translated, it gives CASSYAGEDTQYF.

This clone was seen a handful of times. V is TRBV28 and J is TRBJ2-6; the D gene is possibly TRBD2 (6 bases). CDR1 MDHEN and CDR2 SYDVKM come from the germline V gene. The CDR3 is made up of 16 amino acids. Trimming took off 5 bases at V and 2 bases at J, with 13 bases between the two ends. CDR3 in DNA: TGTGCCAGCAGTGCCTACGAGCGGGCTGGGGCCAACGTCCTGACTTTC. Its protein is CASSAYERAGANVLTF.

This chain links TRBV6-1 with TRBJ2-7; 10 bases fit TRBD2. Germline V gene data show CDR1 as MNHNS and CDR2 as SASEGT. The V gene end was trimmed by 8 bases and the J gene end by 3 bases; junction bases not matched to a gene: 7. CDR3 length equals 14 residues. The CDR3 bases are TGTGCCAGCCTCGGACTAGCGGAGCGCTACGAGCAGTACTTC. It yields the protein CASLGLAERYEQYF.

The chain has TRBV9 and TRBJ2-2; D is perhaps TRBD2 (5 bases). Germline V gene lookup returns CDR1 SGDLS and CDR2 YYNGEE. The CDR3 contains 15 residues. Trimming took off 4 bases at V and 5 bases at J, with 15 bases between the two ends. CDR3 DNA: TGTGCCAGCAGCCAAGGACTCCCAACGACCGGGGAGCTGTTTTTT. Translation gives CASSQGLPTTGELFF.

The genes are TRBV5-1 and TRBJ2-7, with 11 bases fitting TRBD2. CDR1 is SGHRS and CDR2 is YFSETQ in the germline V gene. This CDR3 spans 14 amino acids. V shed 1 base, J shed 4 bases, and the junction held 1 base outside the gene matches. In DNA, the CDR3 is TGCGCCAGCAGCTTGACTAGCGGGGGATACGAGCAGTACTTC. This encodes CASSLTSGGYEQYF.

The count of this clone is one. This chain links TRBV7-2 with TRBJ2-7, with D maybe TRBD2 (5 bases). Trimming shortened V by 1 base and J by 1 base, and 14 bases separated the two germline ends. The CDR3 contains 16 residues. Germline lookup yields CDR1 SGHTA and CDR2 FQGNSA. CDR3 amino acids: CASSLEGSLRSYEQYF. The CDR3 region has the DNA TGTGCCAGCAGCTTAGAAGGGAGCCTCCGTTCCTACGAGCAGTACTTC.

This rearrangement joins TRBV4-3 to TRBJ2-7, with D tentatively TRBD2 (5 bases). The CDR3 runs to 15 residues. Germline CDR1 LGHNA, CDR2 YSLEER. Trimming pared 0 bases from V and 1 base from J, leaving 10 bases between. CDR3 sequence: CASSQDHRGSYEQYF. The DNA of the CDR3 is TGCGCCAGCAGCCAAGATCACCGGGGTTCCTACGAGCAGTACTTC.

In DNA, the CDR3 is TGTGCCAGCAGTTCATCATTAGGAGGGAACTATGGCTACACCTTC. Encoded protein: CASSSSLGGNYGYTF. The chain employs TRBV27 and TRBJ1-2; D remains unclear. The CDR3 is made up of 15 amino acids. In germline, CDR1 is MNHEY, CDR2 SMNVEV (reference sequence). V was clipped by 4 bases and J by 2 bases, with 14 bases between them.

CDR3 residues: CATSLRRENTEAFF. DNA for the CDR3: TGTGCCACCAGCCTTCGCAGGGAGAACACTGAAGCTTTCTTT. The genes are TRBV15 and TRBJ1-1; D possibly corresponds to TRBD1 (5 bases). Germline V gene lookup returns CDR1 LNHNV and CDR2 YYDKDF (reference sequence). Trimming stripped 5 bases from V and 1 base from J, with 11 bases between. This CDR3 contains 14 residues. Together with reference TRBV15 and TRBJ1-1, the CDR3 gives the full variable domain: DAMVIQNPRYQVTQFGKPVTLSCSQTLNHNVMYWYQQKSSQAPKLLFHYYDKDFNNEADTPDNFQSRRPNTSFCFLDIRSPGLGDTAMYLCATSLRRENTEAFFGQGTRLTVV.

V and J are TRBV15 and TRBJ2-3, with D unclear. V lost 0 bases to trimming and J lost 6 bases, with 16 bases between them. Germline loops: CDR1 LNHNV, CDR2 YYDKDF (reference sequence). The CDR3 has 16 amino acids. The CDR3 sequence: CATSRDRARQGDTQYF. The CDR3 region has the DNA TGTGCCACCAGCAGAGATAGAGCGAGACAAGGGGATACGCAGTATTTT. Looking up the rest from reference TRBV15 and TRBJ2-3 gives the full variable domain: DAMVIQNPRYQVTQFGKPVTLSCSQTLNHNVMYWYQQKSSQAPKLLFHYYDKDFNNEADTPDNFQSRRPNTSFCFLDIRSPGLGDTAMYLCATSRDRARQGDTQYFGPGTRLTVL.

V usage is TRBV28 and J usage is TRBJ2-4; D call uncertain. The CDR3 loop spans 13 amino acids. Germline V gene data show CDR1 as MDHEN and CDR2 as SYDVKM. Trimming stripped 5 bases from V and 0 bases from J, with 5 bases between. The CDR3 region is CASSPGAKNIQYF. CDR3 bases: TGTGCCAGCAGTCCGGGAGCCAAAAACATTCAGTACTTC.

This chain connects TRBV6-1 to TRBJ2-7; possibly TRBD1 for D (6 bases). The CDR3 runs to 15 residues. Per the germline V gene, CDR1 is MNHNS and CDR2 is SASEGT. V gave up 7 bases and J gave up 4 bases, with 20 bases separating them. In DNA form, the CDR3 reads TGTGCCAGCACGGACCAGGGGTTGGGTCGGTACGAGCAGTACTTC. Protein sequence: CASTDQGLGRYEQYF.

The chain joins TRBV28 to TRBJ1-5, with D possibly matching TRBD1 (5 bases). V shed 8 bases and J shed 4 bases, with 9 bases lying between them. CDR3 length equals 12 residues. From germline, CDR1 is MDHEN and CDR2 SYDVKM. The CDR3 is CASYRGNQPQHF. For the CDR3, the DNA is TGTGCCAGCTATAGGGGTAATCAGCCCCAGCATTTT.

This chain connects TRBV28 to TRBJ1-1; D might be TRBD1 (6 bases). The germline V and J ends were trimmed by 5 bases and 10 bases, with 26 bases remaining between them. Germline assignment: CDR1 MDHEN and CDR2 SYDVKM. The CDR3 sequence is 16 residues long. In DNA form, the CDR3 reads TGTGCCAGCAGTCCTCCTTTCGCCACGTCTGTAGGGGGAGCTTTCTTT. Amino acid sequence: CASSPPFATSVGGAFF. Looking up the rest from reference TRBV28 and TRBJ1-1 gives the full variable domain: DVKVTQSSRYLVKRTGEKVFLECVQDMDHENMFWYRQDPGLGLRLIYFSYDVKMKEKGDIPEGYSVSREKKERFSLILESASTNQTSMYLCASSPPFATSVGGAFFGQGTRLTVV.

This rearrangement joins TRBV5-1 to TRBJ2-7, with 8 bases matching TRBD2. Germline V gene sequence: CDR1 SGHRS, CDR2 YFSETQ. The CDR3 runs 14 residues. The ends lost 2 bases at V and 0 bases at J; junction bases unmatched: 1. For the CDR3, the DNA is TGCGCCAGCAGCTTAGGGACTAGCTCCTACGAGCAGTACTTC. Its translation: CASSLGTSSYEQYF.

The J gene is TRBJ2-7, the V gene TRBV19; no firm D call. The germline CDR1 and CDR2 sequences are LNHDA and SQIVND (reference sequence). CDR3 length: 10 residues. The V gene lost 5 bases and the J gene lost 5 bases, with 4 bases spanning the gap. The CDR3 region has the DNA TGTGCCAGTAGTTTGGACGAGCAGTACTTC. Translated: CASSLDEQYF.

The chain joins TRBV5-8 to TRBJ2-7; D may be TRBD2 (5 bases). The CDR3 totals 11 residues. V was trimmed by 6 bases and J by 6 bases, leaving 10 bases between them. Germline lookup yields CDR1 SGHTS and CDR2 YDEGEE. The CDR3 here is CASTYRGEQYF. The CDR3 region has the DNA TGTGCCAGCACTTACCGGGGCGAGCAGTACTTC.

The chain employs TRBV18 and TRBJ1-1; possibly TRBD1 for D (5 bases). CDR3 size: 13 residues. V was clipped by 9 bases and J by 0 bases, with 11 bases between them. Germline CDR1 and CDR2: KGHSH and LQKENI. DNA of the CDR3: TGTGCCAGTCTGACAGATTTGAACACTGAAGCTTTCTTT. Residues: CASLTDLNTEAFF. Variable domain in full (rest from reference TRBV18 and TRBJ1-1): NAGVMQNPRHLVRRRGQEARLRCSPMKGHSHVYWYRQLPEEGLKFMVYLQKENIIDESGMPKERFSAEFPKEGPSILRIQQVVRGDSAAYFCASLTDLNTEAFFGQGTRLTVV.

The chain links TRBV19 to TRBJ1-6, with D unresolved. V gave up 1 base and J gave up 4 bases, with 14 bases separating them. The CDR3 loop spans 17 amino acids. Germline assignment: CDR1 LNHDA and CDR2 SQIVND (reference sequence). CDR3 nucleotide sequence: TGTGCCAGTAGTATAGGAGTCAGCTCTGCATATAATTCACCCCTCCACTTT. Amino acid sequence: CASSIGVSSAYNSPLHF.

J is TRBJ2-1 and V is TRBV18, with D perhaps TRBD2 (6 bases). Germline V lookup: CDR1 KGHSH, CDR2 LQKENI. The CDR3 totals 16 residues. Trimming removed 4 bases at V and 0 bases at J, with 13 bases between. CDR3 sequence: CASSLGTVISYNEQFF. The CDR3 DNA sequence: TGTGCCAGCTCACTCGGGACTGTCATCTCCTACAATGAGCAGTTCTTC.

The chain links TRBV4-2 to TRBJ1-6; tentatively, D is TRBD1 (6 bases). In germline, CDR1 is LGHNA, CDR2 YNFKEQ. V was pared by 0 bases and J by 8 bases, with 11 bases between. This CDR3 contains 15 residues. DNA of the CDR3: TGTGCCAGCAGCCAAGAACAAGGGGGGTATTCACCCCTCCACTTT. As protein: CASSQEQGGYSPLHF.

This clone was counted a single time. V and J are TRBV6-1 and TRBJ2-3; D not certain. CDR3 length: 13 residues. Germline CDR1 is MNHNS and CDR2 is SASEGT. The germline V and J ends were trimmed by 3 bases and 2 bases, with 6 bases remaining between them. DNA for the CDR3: TGTGCCAGCAGTGAGACTTTCACAGATACGCAGTATTTT. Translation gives CASSETFTDTQYF.

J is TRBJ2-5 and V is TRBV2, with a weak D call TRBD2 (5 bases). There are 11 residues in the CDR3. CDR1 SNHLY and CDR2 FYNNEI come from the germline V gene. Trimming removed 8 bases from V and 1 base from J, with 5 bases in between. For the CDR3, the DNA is TGTGCCAGCGAGGGCCAAGAGACCCAGTACTTC. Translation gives CASEGQETQYF.

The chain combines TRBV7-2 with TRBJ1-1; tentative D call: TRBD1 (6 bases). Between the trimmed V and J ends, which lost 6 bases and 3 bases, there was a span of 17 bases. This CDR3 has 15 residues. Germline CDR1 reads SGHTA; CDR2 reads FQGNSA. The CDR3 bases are TGTGCCAGCAGACTCGCGCAGGGGACCCACACTGAAGCTTTCTTT. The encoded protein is CASRLAQGTHTEAFF. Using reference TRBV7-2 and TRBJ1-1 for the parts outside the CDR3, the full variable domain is GAGVSQSPSNKVTEKGKDVELRCDPISGHTALYWYRQSLGQGLEFLIYFQGNSAPDKSGLPSDRFSAERTGGSVSTLTIQRTQQEDSAVYLCASRLAQGTHTEAFFGQGTRLTVV.

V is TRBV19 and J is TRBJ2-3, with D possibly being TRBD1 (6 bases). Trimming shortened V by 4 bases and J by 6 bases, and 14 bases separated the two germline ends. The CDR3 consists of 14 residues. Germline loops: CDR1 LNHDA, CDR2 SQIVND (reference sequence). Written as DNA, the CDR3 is TGTGCCAGTAGTACCCGACAGGAGCTGGATACGCAGTATTTT. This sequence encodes CASSTRQELDTQYF.

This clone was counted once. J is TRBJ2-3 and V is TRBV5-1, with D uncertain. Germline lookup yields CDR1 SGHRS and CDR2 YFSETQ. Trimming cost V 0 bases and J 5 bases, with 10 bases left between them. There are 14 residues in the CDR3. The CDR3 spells CASSLGAVQDTQYF. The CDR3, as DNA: TGCGCCAGCAGCTTGGGCGCGGTACAAGATACGCAGTATTTT.